This T cell receptor beta chain was found in a study of control samples from healthy donors and cancer patients. TCRdb's copy holds only in-frame clones and misses some; the assay was immunoSEQ multiplex PCR. The data hold 170,000 or so clones, with about 92% observed a single time. Per germline, CDR1 MNHEY and CDR2 SVGAGI. V was shortened by 0 bases and J by 0 bases, with 9 bases between the two germline ends. CDR3 length: 16 amino acids. This TCR was sampled from a man between 25 and 39 years old in good health. The genes are TRBV6-5 and TRBJ2-4; D is unclear. What was sequenced was blood. CDR3 region: CASSYSRAVAKNIQYF. In DNA form, the CDR3 reads TGTGCCAGCAGTTACTCGAGAGCCGTAGCCAAAAACATTCAGTACTTC.